This TCR beta chain was recovered during a study of beta chain features in type 1 diabetes. Findings of the study overall: Small HLA sub-analyses could not settle whether HLA shapes TCRB rearrangement. TCRB CDR3s were moderately but significantly shorter in Type 1 diabetes patients in all four CD4+ subsets. VDJ junctions in type 1 diabetes patients carried more deletions and fewer insertions.

As every portion of the isolated RNA was reverse transcribed, the sequencing read expressed TCRB transcripts. Clones were read by immunoSEQ multiplex PCR, and TCRdb kept only the in-frame ones, dropping some. The data contain fewer than 450,000 clones, approximately 13% of them singletons. The table lists this clone with a few counts. Antigen: not known. The length of the CDR3 is 14 residues. Trimming cost V 5 bases and J 2 bases; bases outside gene matches: 5. Germline CDR1 reads LNHDA; CDR2 reads SQIVND (reference sequence). Sorted CD4+ subsets: naive, central memory, regulatory, stem cell-like memory (CD45RO/CCR7/CD25/CD127/CD95/CD27 panel).

The TCR sequence derives from a woman between 18 and 30 years old with type 1 diabetes. The genes are TRBV19 and TRBJ1-1; 7 nucleotides agree with TRBD1. The sequenced material came from naive CD4+ T cells from blood. The chain's CDR3 is CASSPRTGNTEAFF. The CDR3 coding sequence is TGTGCCAGTAGTCCGCGGACAGGTAACACTGAAGCTTTCTTT.